This T cell receptor beta chain emerged from a study of STAT5B mutations in CD4+ large granular lymphocyte leukemia (dated by TCRdb to 2021 to 2024). Describing the broader study: Among healthy controls, the CDR3 'QG' motif was associated with a particular HLA allele. The study compared the TCRbeta repertoires of patients with CD4+ T-cell large granular lymphocyte leukemia against those of healthy blood donors. The purity of purified fractions was confirmed by flow cytometry on FACSCanto II or FACSVerse to exceed 95% among lymphocytes.

TCRbeta rearrangements were sequenced from genomic DNA using the immunoSEQ assay at survey resolution. In the source study's methods: In the TCR sequencing data, the lowest productive clonotype frequency that could be detected was 2.59 x 10-5. Only productive TCRbeta rearrangements, meaning sequences that were complete and in-frame, were kept for the analyses. The clonality of each sample was calculated as Simpson clonality in the immunoSEQ Analyzer version 3.0. Clones were binned by frequency as very rare, small, medium, large (1-20%) or hyperexpanded (>20%). Generation probabilities were estimated with OLGA 1.2.3, V-gene circos plots were made with VDJtools, specificities were searched in VDJdb, and CDR3 motifs were identified with GLIPH. The source is immuneACCESS, and TCRdb retained only in-frame sequences with V and J called. Part of the clones is not carried over; for the studies checked, unresolved V genes explain less than half of this, and the remainder is unexplained. V and J calls and clone size are those listed in that table; D and trimming were worked out from the DNA. This sample gives around 24,000 clones in total; about two thirds of them show up just once. Together, the top ten hold 0.55% to 0.65% of the sample.

The cysteine opens and the phenylalanine closes a CDR3 of 16 amino acids. The kept DNA is CDR3 alone, 48 bases in frame from the first base. CDR1 PRHDT and CDR2 FYEKMQ were looked up in the germline V gene (reference sequence). Trimmed from V: 5 bases; trimmed from J: 5 bases; junction bases lacking a gene match: 14. The healthy controls were 37 blood donors, and the buffy coats of these donors were supplied by the Finnish Red Cross blood service. All TCR-sequenced material derived from peripheral blood: patient blood samples and healthy donor buffy coats. Ficoll-Hypaque gradient centrifugation was used to isolate peripheral blood mononuclear cells. Magnetic purification was used to isolate CD4+ cells from the buffy coats of the healthy controls. The Gentra Puregene Cell and Tissue kit was used for genomic DNA extraction, and quantification was performed on a Qubit 2.0 fluorometer. What the work shows at the level of the full study, not this receptor alone: Enrichment of TRBV06-family usage was observed among the top patient clones (8/27) relative to healthy controls (2/35). Greater clonality appeared to be present in CD4-sorted patient repertoires than in healthy CD4+ repertoires, and the difference was retained after the putative leukemic clones were removed. Main leukemic clonotypes were private to each patient, although 25% to 30% appeared at low frequency in other patients' non-leukemic repertoires. Data were not HLA-matched; higher clonality in CD4+ versus CD8+ T-LGLL could reflect the relatively small sample size.

A word on this clone: The specificity of this receptor is unknown. No much larger clonotype is one base removed from it; base qualities were not supplied.

Material for sequencing was CD4+ T cells from blood buffy coats. The sequence joins TRBV13 to TRBJ1-1, and 7 bases in between align with TRBD1. The receptor was isolated from a human donor in good health. This receptor has the CDR3 CASSHRTGRLGTEAFF. The DNA is as follows: TGTGCCAGCAGCCATCGGACAGGACGGCTAGGGACTGAAGCTTTCTTT.